The present entry profiles one TCR beta chain with its context. V shed 10 bases and J 5 bases; nucleotides not matched to a gene: 6. In germline, CDR1 is MDHEN, CDR2 SYDVKM. The length of the CDR3 is 12 residues. Only in-frame clones appear in the TCRdb table, and some are missing; sequencing was by immunoSEQ multiplex PCR. The data contain some 330,000 clones, roughly 90% of them singletons. This sample is drawn from a study of blood T cell repertoires in COVID-19. Study in general: Acute-phase and convalescent COVID-19 samples originated in the United States, Italy and Spain.

The chain links TRBV28 to TRBJ2-7; 9 positions match TRBD2. This sequence originates from a woman between 50 and 59 years old with active or convalescent COVID-19. The specimen sequenced was peripheral blood. Written as DNA, the CDR3 is TGTGCCACCGAGGGACTAGCTAACGAGCAGTACTTC. This codes for CATEGLANEQYF.